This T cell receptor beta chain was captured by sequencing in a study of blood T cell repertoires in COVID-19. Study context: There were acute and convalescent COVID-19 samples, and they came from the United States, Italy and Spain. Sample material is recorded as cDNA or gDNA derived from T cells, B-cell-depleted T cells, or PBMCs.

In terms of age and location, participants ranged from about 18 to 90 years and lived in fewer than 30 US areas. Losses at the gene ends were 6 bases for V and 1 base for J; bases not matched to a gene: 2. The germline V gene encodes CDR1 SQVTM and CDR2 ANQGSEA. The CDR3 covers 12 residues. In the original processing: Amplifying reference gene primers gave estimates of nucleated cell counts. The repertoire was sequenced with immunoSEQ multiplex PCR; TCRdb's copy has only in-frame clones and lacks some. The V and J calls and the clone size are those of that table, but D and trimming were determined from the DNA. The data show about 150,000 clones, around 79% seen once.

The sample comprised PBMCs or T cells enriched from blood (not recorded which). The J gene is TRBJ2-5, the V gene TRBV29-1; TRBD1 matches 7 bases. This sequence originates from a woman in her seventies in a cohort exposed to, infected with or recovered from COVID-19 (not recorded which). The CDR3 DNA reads TGCAGCGTCGGGGACAGCCAAGAGACCCAGTACTTC. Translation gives CSVGDSQETQYF.